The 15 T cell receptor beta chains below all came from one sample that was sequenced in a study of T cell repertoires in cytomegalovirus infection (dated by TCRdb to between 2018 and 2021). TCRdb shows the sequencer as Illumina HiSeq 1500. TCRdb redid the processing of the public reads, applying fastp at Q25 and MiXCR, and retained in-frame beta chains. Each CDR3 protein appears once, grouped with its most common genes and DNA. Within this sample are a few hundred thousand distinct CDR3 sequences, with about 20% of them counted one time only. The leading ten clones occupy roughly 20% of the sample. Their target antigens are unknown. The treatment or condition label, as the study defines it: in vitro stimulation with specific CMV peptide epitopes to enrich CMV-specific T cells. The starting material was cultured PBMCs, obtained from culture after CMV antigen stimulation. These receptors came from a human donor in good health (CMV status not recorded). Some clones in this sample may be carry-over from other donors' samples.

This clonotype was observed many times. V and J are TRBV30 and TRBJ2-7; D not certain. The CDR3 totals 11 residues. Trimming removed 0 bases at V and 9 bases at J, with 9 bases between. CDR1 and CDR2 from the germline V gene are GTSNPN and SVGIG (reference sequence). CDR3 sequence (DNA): TGTGCCTGGAGTGTTGGCGTGTGGCAGTACTTC. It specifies CAWSVGVWQYF. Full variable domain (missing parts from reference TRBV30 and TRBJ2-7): SQTIHQWPATLVQPVGSPLSLECTVEGTSNPNLYWYRQAAGRGLQLLFYSVGIGQISSEVPQNLSASRPQDRQFILSSKKLLLSDSGFYLCAWSVGVWQYFGPGTRLTVT.

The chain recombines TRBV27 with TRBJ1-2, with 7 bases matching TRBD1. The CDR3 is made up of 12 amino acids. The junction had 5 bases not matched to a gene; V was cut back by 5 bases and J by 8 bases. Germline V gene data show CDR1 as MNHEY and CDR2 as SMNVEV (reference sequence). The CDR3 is CASSMTGTGYTF. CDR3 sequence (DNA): TGTGCCAGCAGTATGACAGGGACCGGCTACACCTTC.

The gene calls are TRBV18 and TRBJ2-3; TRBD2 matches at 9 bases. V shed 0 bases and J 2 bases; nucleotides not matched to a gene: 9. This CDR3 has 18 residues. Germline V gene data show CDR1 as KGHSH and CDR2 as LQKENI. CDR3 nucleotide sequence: TGTGCCAGCTCACCACCGGCTAGCGGGAATGAAAACACAGATACGCAGTATTTT. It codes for CASSPPASGNENTDTQYF. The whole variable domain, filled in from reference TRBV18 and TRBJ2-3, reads NAGVMQNPRHLVRRRGQEARLRCSPMKGHSHVYWYRQLPEEGLKFMVYLQKENIIDESGMPKERFSAEFPKEGPSILRIQQVVRGDSAAYFCASSPPASGNENTDTQYFGPGTRLTVL.

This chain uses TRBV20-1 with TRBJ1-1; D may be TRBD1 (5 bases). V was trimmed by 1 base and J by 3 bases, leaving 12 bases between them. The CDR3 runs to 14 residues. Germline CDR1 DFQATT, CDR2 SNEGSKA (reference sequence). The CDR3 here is CSARVRGGDTEAFF. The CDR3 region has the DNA TGCAGTGCTAGAGTAAGGGGCGGCGACACTGAAGCTTTCTTT.

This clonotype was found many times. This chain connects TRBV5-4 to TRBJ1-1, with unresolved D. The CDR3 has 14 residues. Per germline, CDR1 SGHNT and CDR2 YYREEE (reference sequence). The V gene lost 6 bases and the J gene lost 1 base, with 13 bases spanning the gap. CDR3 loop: CASTRIGRNTEAFF. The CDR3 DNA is TGTGCCAGCACCAGGATCGGAAGGAACACTGAAGCTTTCTTT.

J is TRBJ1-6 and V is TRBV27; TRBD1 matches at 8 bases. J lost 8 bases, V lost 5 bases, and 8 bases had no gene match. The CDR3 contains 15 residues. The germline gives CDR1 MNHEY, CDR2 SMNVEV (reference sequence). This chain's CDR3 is CASSGQGLVDSPLHF. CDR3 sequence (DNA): TGTGCCAGCAGTGGACAGGGTCTGGTAGATTCACCCCTCCACTTT.

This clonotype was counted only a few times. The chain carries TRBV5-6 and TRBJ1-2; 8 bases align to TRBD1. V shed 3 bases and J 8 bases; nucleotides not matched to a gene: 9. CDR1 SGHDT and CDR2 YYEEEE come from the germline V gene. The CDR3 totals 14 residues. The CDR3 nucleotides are TGTGCCAGCAGCTCGGACAGGGATCTGGGCGGCTACACCTTC. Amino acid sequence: CASSSDRDLGGYTF.

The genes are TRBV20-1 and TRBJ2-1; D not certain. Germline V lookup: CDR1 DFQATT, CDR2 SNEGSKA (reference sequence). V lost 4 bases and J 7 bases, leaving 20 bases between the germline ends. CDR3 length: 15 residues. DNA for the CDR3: TGCAGTGCTACAGGACCAGTGGATCCTACAAATGAGCAGTTCTTC. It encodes CSATGPVDPTNEQFF.

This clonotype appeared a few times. The CDR3 loop is CASSQRGLAGTDTQYF. As DNA, the CDR3 is TGCGCCAGCAGCCAACGGGGACTAGCGGGAACAGATACGCAGTATTTT. The V call is TRBV4-1, the J call TRBJ2-3; 13 nucleotides match TRBD2. The CDR3 covers 16 residues. The V gene's germline CDR1 is MGHRA and CDR2 YSYEKL. The V and J ends lost 2 bases and 3 bases, in that order; junction bases with no gene match: 2.

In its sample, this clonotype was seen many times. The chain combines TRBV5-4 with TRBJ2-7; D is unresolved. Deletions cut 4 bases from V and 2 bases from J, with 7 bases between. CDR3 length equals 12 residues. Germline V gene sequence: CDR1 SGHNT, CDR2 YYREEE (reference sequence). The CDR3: CASSVDTYEQYF. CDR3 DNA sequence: TGTGCCAGCAGCGTAGACACCTACGAGCAGTACTTC.

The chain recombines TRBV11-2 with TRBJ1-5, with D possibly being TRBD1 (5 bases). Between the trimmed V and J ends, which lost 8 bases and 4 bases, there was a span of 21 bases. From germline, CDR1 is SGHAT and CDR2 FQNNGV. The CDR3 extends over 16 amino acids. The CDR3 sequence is CASALGGARGNQPQHF. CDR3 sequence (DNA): TGTGCCAGCGCCTTAGGCGGTGCGAGGGGAAATCAGCCCCAGCATTTT.

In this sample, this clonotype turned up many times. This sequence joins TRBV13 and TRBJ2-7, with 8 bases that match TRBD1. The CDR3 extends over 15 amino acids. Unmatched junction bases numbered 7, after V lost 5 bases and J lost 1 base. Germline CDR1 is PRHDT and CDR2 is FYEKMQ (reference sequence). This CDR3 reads CASSPLGDRSYEQYF. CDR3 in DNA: TGTGCCAGCAGCCCACTCGGGGACAGGTCCTACGAGCAGTACTTC.

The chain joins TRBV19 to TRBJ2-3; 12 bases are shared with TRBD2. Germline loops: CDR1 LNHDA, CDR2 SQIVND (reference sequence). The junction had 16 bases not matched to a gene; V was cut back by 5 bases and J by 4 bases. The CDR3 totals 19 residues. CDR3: CASSSHRSSGRAEADTQYF. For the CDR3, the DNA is TGTGCCAGTAGTTCCCACCGATCTAGCGGGAGGGCCGAAGCAGATACGCAGTATTTT.

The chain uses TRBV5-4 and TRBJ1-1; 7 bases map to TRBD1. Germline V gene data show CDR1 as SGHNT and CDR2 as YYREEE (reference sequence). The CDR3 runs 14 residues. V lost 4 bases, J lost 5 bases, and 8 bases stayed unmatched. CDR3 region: CASSRDSSGTEAFF. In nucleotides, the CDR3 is TGTGCCAGCAGCAGGGACAGTTCGGGAACTGAAGCTTTCTTT.

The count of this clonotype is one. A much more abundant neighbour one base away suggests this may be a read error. Here the CDR3 reads CASSVEQGRDSNQPQHF. The CDR3 DNA sequence: TGTGCCAGCAGTGTCGAACAGGGGAGAGATAGCAATCAGCCCCAGCATTTT. The V gene is TRBV12-3 or TRBV12-4, the J gene TRBJ1-5, with TRBD1 identical over 7 bases. V shed 5 bases, J shed 0 bases, and the junction held 10 bases outside the gene matches. This CDR3 has 17 amino acids.